This T cell receptor beta chain derives from a study of blood T cell repertoires in COVID-19. Study details: Researchers got acute and convalescent COVID-19 samples from the United States, Italy and Spain. T cells, B-cell-depleted T cells, or PBMCs provided the cDNA or gDNA that served as material.

The CDR3 has 17 amino acids. J gave up 7 bases and V 0 bases, and 10 bases lay outside the gene matches. The germline V gene has CDR1 SGHNT and CDR2 YENEEA. Under the authors' procedure: Researchers report that nucleated cell counts were estimated from reference gene primer amplification. The method was immunoSEQ multiplex PCR; TCRdb's version includes in-frame clones alone and lacks a portion of them. The V and J calls and clone size come from that table; D and trimming were worked out from the DNA. The repertoire has 150,000 to 200,000 clones, around nine tenths of them found once; the top ten carry 3.5% to 4.5%.

This clonotype was obtained from a man between 18 and 29 years old with active or convalescent COVID-19. The gene calls are TRBV11-3 and TRBJ2-1; 9 bases fit TRBD2. The sequenced sample was peripheral blood. This CDR3 reads CASSLDFSGRPSNEQFF. The CDR3 bases are TGTGCCAGCAGCTTAGATTTTAGCGGGAGACCGTCGAATGAGCAGTTCTTC.